Following are 15 T cell receptor beta chains from one sample sequenced in a study of T cells in Graves' hyperthyroidism and ophthalmopathy. Regions amplified from RNA transcripts were the TCR beta CDR3 regions. When the TCR CDR3 underwent first-round RT-PCR, the HTBI primer set was used. Using its own MiXCR run on the multiplex PCR reads, TCRdb lists one record per CDR3 protein. This sample has 700,000 to 850,000 distinct CDR3 sequences; around 40% occur once, and the top ten carry roughly 30%. The sequenced material came from blood. These receptors all stem from a woman aged 40 to 55 with Graves' hyperthyroidism.

This clonotype appeared a single time. At one end the junction does not follow the germline gene, possibly because of a read error. This chain joins TRBV9 and TRBJ1-1, with 7 bases matching TRBD1. Germline values: CDR1 SGDLS, CDR2 YYNGEE. The CDR3 spans 17 residues. CDR3 coding DNA: TGTGCCAGCAGCGTCCAGGGGGGAGGTCCCGTGAACACTGAAGCTCTCTTT. It encodes CASSVQGGGPVNTEALF.

In its sample, this clonotype was seen many times. This sequence joins TRBV11-2 and TRBJ2-6; D gene ambiguous. This CDR3 region has 10 residues. With 10 bases removed from V and 7 bases from J, the gap between germline ends came to 5 bases. The germline gives CDR1 SGHAT, CDR2 FQNNGV. The CDR3 DNA reads TGTGCCATCCAAGCCAACGTCCTGACTTTC. Its protein product is CAIQANVLTF.

This clonotype was detected only a few times. The gene calls are TRBV9 and TRBJ1-3, with D uncertain. The CDR3 is made up of 15 amino acids. Trimming pared 6 bases from V and 1 base from J, leaving 14 bases between. Germline V gene data show CDR1 as SGDLS and CDR2 as YYNGEE. The CDR3 region is CASTPAISSGNTIYF. In DNA form, the CDR3 reads TGTGCCAGCACCCCGGCTATATCTTCTGGAAACACCATATATTTT.

The chain uses TRBV9 and TRBJ1-5; possible D gene TRBD1, 5 bases. The CDR3 spans 16 residues. Trimming removed 5 bases from V and 2 bases from J, with 17 bases in between. Germline CDR1 is SGDLS and CDR2 is YYNGEE. CDR3 residues: CASSLRGGEGNQPQHF. The CDR3 bases are TGTGCCAGCAGTTTAAGGGGTGGGGAAGGCAATCAGCCCCAGCATTTT.

In this sample, this clonotype turned up many times. The chain recombines TRBV6-6 with TRBJ1-6; no clear D gene. Trimming took 2 bases from V and 6 from J, leaving 11 bases between them. This CDR3 has 15 amino acids. Germline loops: CDR1 MNHNY, CDR2 SVGAGI (reference sequence). Here the CDR3 reads CASSYGQAINSPLHF. The CDR3 region has the DNA TGTGCCAGCAGTTACGGGCAGGCCATTAATTCACCCCTCCACTTT.

To note about this clonotype: A much larger clone is a single base away; this may be a read error. The chain links TRBV19 to TRBJ1-4; 10 positions agree with TRBD1. The CDR3 contains 15 residues. V lost 5 bases and J lost 10; bases outside the gene matches: 10. Germline V lookup: CDR1 LNHDA, CDR2 SQIVND (reference sequence). The CDR3 loop is CASSLSGTGAGKLFF. The CDR3, as DNA: TGTGCCAGTAGTCTCTCGGGGACAGGGGCTGGAAAACTGTTTTTT.

The V call is TRBV15, the J call TRBJ1-1; 9 bases map to TRBD1. Germline trimming cut 10 bases from V and 0 bases from J; bases unmatched to any gene: 3. Germline CDR1 reads LNHNV; CDR2 reads YYDKDF (reference sequence). The CDR3 has 13 amino acids. In nucleotides, the CDR3 is TGTGCCATCGGGACAGGGATGAACACTGAAGCTTTCTTT. Translation gives CAIGTGMNTEAFF.

Concerning this clonotype: A junction end diverges from the germline sequence, so it may reflect a read error. The V and J genes are TRBV5-6 and TRBJ1-1, with D perhaps TRBD1 (5 bases). CDR1 SGHDT and CDR2 YYEEEE come from the germline V gene. This CDR3 has 15 amino acids. CDR3 amino acids: CAGSLAVTATGEAFF. As DNA, the CDR3 is TGTGCCGGCAGCTTGGCAGTGACAGCCACTGGTGAAGCTTTCTTT.

V is TRBV3-1 and J is TRBJ1-2; D remains ambiguous. The ends were cut back, 0 bases at V and 4 bases at J, with 9 bases in the middle. Germline loops: CDR1 LGHDT, CDR2 YNNKEL (reference sequence). This CDR3 region has 14 residues. This CDR3 is CASSQEGRTYGYTF. The DNA of the CDR3 is TGTGCCAGCAGCCAAGAGGGCAGAACCTATGGCTACACCTTC.

This clonotype has ten or more counts. The chain couples TRBV24-1 to TRBJ1-1, with 7 bases lining up with TRBD1. The CDR3 is 13 amino acids. The ends lost 8 bases at V and 3 bases at J; junction bases unmatched: 5. Germline CDR1 KGHDR, CDR2 SFDVKD. The CDR3 loop reads CATMEGADTEAFF. The CDR3 coding sequence is TGTGCCACCATGGAGGGGGCGGACACTGAAGCTTTCTTT.

This clonotype was picked up many times. The chain links TRBV6-5 to TRBJ1-6, with a weak D call TRBD1 (6 bases). The CDR3 loop spans 15 amino acids. Looked up from germline, CDR1 is MNHEY and CDR2 is SVGAGI. The germline V and J ends were trimmed by 2 bases and 10 bases, with 15 bases remaining between them. The CDR3 DNA follows: TGTGCCAGCAGTTACCTATCCGCTGGGGGCTCACCCCTCCACTTT. Its translation: CASSYLSAGGSPLHF.

This clonotype was detected ten times or more. The V call is TRBV4-3, the J call TRBJ1-2; D gene unclear. Germline loops: CDR1 LGHNA, CDR2 YSLEER. CDR3 length equals 16 residues. Trimming left V 4 bases short and J 7 bases short, with 22 bases between. CDR3: CASSRQADGGTSGYTF. DNA of the CDR3: TGCGCCAGCAGCCGTCAAGCAGACGGAGGCACCTCTGGCTACACCTTC.

This clonotype has ten or more counts. V and J are TRBV5-5 and TRBJ1-5, with a weak D call TRBD1 (5 bases). The CDR3 covers 15 residues. V was shortened by 2 bases and J by 9 bases, with 18 bases between the two germline ends. Germline V CDR1 and CDR2: SGHKS, YYEKEE (reference sequence). CDR3 protein: CASSLSPTQGLPQHF. The CDR3 nucleotides are TGTGCCAGCAGCTTAAGCCCGACTCAGGGTCTGCCCCAGCATTTT.

There are many counts of this clonotype. J is TRBJ1-2 and V is TRBV12-3 or TRBV12-4; D is ambiguous. CDR3 size: 14 residues. Trimming stripped 3 bases from V and 4 bases from J, with 12 bases between. CDR3 coding DNA: TGTGCCAGCAGTTTGTCCCTACCTAGCTATGGCTACACCTTC. Its translation is CASSLSLPSYGYTF.

This clonotype is a singleton in its sample. V is TRBV12-3 or TRBV12-4 and J is TRBJ1-1, with 8 bases identical to TRBD1. The CDR3 has 15 amino acids. V dropped 3 bases and J dropped 2; count of bases not matched to a gene: 5. CDR3 in DNA: TGTGCCAGCAGTTTCTCCGGGACAGGAAACACTGAAGCTTTCTTT. Protein sequence: CASSFSGTGNTEAFF.